This T cell receptor beta chain emerged from a study of beta chain features in type 1 diabetes. Study-level information: What patients shared with healthy donors was a similar profile of age, gender and cell yields. Study results and caveats: A pattern of fewer insertions and more deletions at VDJ junctions was seen in type 1 diabetes patients.

Germline CDR1 is SGHRS and CDR2 is YFSETQ. V gave up 0 bases and J gave up 2 bases, with 6 bases separating them. The CDR3 is made up of 14 amino acids. To note about this clone: The antigen remains unidentified.

Reverse transcription of all isolated RNA meant that expressed TCRB transcripts were sequenced. TCRdb's table, derived via immunoSEQ multiplex PCR, lists solely in-frame clones and lacks some. Of 680,000 or so clones in the sample, around 15% were seen once. The rearrangement links TRBV5-1 to TRBJ1-3; D unclear. Source material: naive CD4+ T cells from blood. The sequence was obtained from a man aged 18 to 29 in good health. The CDR3 sequence: CASSLGGAGNTIYF. Written as DNA, the CDR3 is TGCGCCAGCAGCTTGGGGGGAGCTGGAAACACCATATATTTT. Based on the CDR3 plus reference TRBV5-1 and TRBJ1-3, the full variable domain is KAGVTQTPRYLIKTRGQQVTLSCSPISGHRSVSWYQQTPGQGLQFLFEYFSETQRNKGNFPGRFSGRQFSNSRSEMNVSTLELGDSALYLCASSLGGAGNTIYFGEGSWLTVV.